This TCR beta chain is from a study of blood T cells in healthy people across ages. Study results and caveats: More naive CD4+ cells and higher diversity were found in long-lived than in aged donors. Age showed a roughly linear inverse relationship with TCR beta diversity per million T cells.

A J-beta primer mix and a sample-barcoded 5' primer were used in a second PCR of roughly 6 to 11 cycles. One entry per CDR3 protein, called by TCRdb with MiXCR from the 5' RACE reads. The sample has fewer than 600,000 distinct CDR3 sequences, about 29% seen once. Germline CDR1 reads MGHRA; CDR2 reads YSYEKL. V shed 2 bases, J shed 8 bases, and the junction held 5 bases outside the gene matches. The CDR3 covers 15 residues. A few counts support this clonotype. The target antigen is unknown. This sample also appeared in a second study, on T cells of mothers and their children.

V gene TRBV4-1 combines with J gene TRBJ2-3, with 12 bases identical to TRBD2. The receptor was derived from a boy younger than 10 in good health. Sequencing input: blood. CDR3 loop: CASSQRLAGEGTQYF. In DNA, the CDR3 is TGCGCCAGCAGCCAAAGACTAGCGGGAGAAGGTACGCAGTATTTT.